Below are 5 T cell receptor beta chains sequenced from a single sample in a study of T cells in Graves' hyperthyroidism and ophthalmopathy. RNA transcripts yielded amplified TCR beta CDR3 regions. The TCR CDR3 was amplified in a first-round RT-PCR using the HTBI primer set. TCRdb reprocessed the multiplex PCR reads via MiXCR and lists one record per CDR3 protein. The sample has 480,000 or so distinct CDR3 sequences, about 46% seen once; the top ten hold about 43%. Sequencing used peripheral blood or thyroid tissue (not recorded which). Receptor source: an adult woman with Graves' disease, either hyperthyroidism or ophthalmopathy (not recorded which).

The V and J genes are TRBV15 and TRBJ1-2; D is perhaps TRBD1 (5 bases). V lost 2 bases, J lost 7 bases, and 14 bases lay in between. Germline CDR1 is LNHNV and CDR2 is YYDKDF (reference sequence). The CDR3 extends over 14 amino acids. CDR3 in DNA: TGTGCCACCAGCAGACCCTTACCGGGGGTTGGCTACACCTTC. It translates to CATSRPLPGVGYTF.

In this sample, this clonotype turned up many times. The J gene is TRBJ2-7, the V gene TRBV29-1; a weak D match, TRBD1 (7 bases). The germline V gene encodes CDR1 SQVTM and CDR2 ANQGSEA. The CDR3 is made up of 14 amino acids. V lost 3 bases and J lost 2, with 14 bases in between. The CDR3 DNA sequence: TGCAGCGTTGATGGGGCAGGGGGGACCTACGAGCAGTACTTC. Its translation is CSVDGAGGTYEQYF.

This clonotype has just a few counts. The chain has TRBV7-9 and TRBJ1-1; no reliable D call. Germline loops: CDR1 SEHNR, CDR2 FQNEAQ (reference sequence). This CDR3 has 12 amino acids. Trimming took 1 base from V and 11 from J, leaving 11 bases between them. The CDR3 is CASSLDQRYAFF. The CDR3 DNA is TGTGCCAGCAGCTTAGACCAACGATACGCTTTCTTT.

Many counts were recorded for this clonotype. CDR3 in DNA: TGTCCCCAGCGTGAGGGGCGACAGACACAAGAGACCCAGTACTTC. Its protein product is CPQREGRQTQETQYF. The V call is TRBV2, the J call TRBJ2-5; either TRBD1 or TRBD2 may fit D (5 bases each). The CDR3 consists of 15 residues. Germline CDR1 is SNHLY and CDR2 is FYNNEI.

The rearrangement uses TRBV7-9 and TRBJ1-1; D is possibly TRBD1 (5 bases). The germline V gene has CDR1 SEHNR and CDR2 FQNEAQ (reference sequence). Between the trimmed V and J ends, which lost 5 bases and 3 bases, there was a span of 13 bases. This CDR3 region has 14 residues. CDR3 residues: CASSEGVSDTEAFF. In nucleotides, the CDR3 is TGTGCCAGCAGCGAAGGGGTTTCCGACACTGAAGCTTTCTTT. Full variable domain (outside the CDR3, taken from reference TRBV7-9 and TRBJ1-1): DTGVSQNPRHKITKRGQNVTFRCDPISEHNRLYWYRQTLGQGPEFLTYFQNEAQLEKSRLLSDRFSAERPKGSFSTLEIQRTEQGDSAMYLCASSEGVSDTEAFFGQGTRLTVV.